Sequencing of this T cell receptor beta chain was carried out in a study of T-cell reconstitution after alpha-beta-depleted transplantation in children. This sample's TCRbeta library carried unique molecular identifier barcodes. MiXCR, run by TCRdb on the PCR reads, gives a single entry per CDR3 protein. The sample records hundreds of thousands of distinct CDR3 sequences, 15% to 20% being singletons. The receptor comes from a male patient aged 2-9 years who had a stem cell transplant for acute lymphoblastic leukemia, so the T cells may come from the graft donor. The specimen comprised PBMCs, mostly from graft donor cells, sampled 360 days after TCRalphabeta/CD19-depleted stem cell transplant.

The CDR3 loop is CASNQPGLAQLQQFF. In nucleotides, the CDR3 is TGTGCCAGCAACCAACCGGGACTAGCGCAGCTTCAGCAGTTCTTC. The rearrangement joins TRBV27 to TRBJ2-1; 10 nucleotides match TRBD2. V trimming: 7 bases; J trimming: 11 bases; junction bases outside the gene matches: 14. The CDR3 is 15 amino acids. The V gene's germline CDR1 is MNHEY and CDR2 SMNVEV (reference sequence).